Described below is a single T cell receptor (beta chain) sequence and its context. These data are taken from a study of blood T cell repertoires in COVID-19. Background on the study: PBMCs, B-cell-depleted T cells, or T cells provided the cDNA or gDNA that made up the material.

Individuals drawn from some 25 US areas were roughly 18 to 95 years old. Participants' reported clinical history set cohort assignment. How the authors handled the data: Reference gene primer amplification gave nucleated cell count estimates. Only in-frame clones appear in the TCRdb table, and some are missing; sequencing was by immunoSEQ multiplex PCR. V, J and clone size derive from that table, while D and trimming were established from the DNA sequence. In the table there are roughly 240,000 clones, over 75% of which are singletons. The source of this sequence is a woman in her 50s with acute COVID-19. Sequencing was performed on PBMCs or T cells enriched from blood (not recorded which).

The CDR3 protein is CASSLGPTGQGAEAFF. CDR3 nucleotide sequence: TGTGCCAGCAGCTTAGGCCCGACCGGACAGGGAGCTGAAGCTTTCTTT. J is TRBJ1-1 and V is TRBV7-2, with 8 bases fitting TRBD1. The CDR3 spans 16 residues. Germline CDR1 reads SGHTA; CDR2 reads FQGNSA. With 1 base clipped from V and 6 bases from J, the junction kept 10 bases outside the gene matches.